This note documents a single T cell receptor beta chain sequence. Its specificity is unknown. A multiplex PCR was run with 60 Vbeta primers and 13 Jbeta primers. Assay used: immunoSEQ multiplex PCR; TCRdb lists only in-frame clones, some missing. The table has about 120,000 clones, 70% to 85% seen once. The source of the sample is a study of cytomegalovirus exposure and HLA in healthy donors. This CDR3 comprises 14 residues. The germline gives CDR1 SNHLY, CDR2 FYNNEI. Findings and limits, study-wide: Most subjects had HLA-A and HLA-B alleles reportedly predicted accurately by TCR beta sequences.

The chain joins TRBV2 to TRBJ2-5, with 9 bases fitting TRBD1. The better agreement between TRBJ2-7 and the DNA end casts doubt on the J call. Sequencing input: PBMCs. This TCR was recovered from a man younger than 35 in good health and CMV-seropositive. The chain's CDR3 is CASSQQGAFYEQYF. DNA of the CDR3: TGTGCCAGCAGTCAACAGGGGGCTTTCTACGAGCAGTACTTC.